This TCR beta chain stems from a study of immune cell composition in non-small cell lung cancer. About the study: Histologic subtype was mainly adenocarcinoma or squamous cell carcinoma.

As to this clone: Its cognate antigen is unknown. The junction differs from germline at one of its ends, possibly a read error.

Broader study findings: Squamous lung tumours showed higher top 10 clone scores and clonality than adenocarcinomas. Tumour TCR-beta clonality showed no significant link to smoking pack-years. Squamous carcinomas (approximately 80%) more often had tumour-associated clones >0.5% than adenocarcinomas (roughly 33%).

Libraries were prepared by immunoSEQ multiplex PCR; TCRdb keeps only in-frame clonotypes and omits some of them. The profile shows roughly 5,000 clones, about 83% of them singletons. The CDR3 extends over 14 amino acids. Germline CDR1 reads SSHAT; CDR2 reads FNYEAQ (reference sequence). V usage is TRBV7-7 and J usage is TRBJ2-5; 7 bases align to TRBD1. The receptor was isolated from a human donor with non-small cell lung cancer. The material sequenced was lung tumor tissue. In nucleotides, the CDR3 is TGTGCCAACAGCTTAGGGACAGTACAGGAGACCCAGTACTTC. The encoded protein is CANSLGTVQETQYF. Complete variable domain (other parts from reference TRBV7-7 and TRBJ2-5): GAGVSQSPRYKVTKRGQDVTLRCDPISSHATLYWYQQALGQGPEFLTYFNYEAQPDKSGLPSDRFSAERPEGSISTLTIQRTEQRDSAMYRCANSLGTVQETQYFGPGTRLLVL.